A selection of T cell receptor beta chains follows, all from one sample in a study of T cell repertoires in cytomegalovirus infection. These receptors lack a known antigen. Each CDR3 protein is one row after TCRdb ran MiXCR on the reads. Here the sample spans around 430,000 distinct CDR3 sequences, under 45% being singletons. This material consisted of cultured PBMCs, taken from culture after CMV antigen stimulation. The receptors originated from a human donor in good health (CMV status not recorded). Some clones in this sample may be carry-over from other donors' samples. Each CDR3 is given with its conserved first and last residue. The D gene is left open where the match is weak. Clone size is not always given. Where it is, it says once, few, many or a class for expanded clones.

d_call	clone_size	v_call	j_call	cdr3_nt	cdr3_aa
.	.	TRBV11-2	TRBJ2-4	TGTGCCAGCAGCTTCCAGGGGTTAGCCAAAAACATTCAGTACTTC	CASSFQGLAKNIQYF
.	.	TRBV7-8	TRBJ2-2	TGTGCCAGCAGCACTAGGGGTACCGGGGAGCTGTTTTTT	CASSTRGTGELFF
.	.	TRBV15	TRBJ1-2	TGTGCCACCAGCAGTGATACAGCTAACTATGGCTACACCTTC	CATSSDTANYGYTF
TRBD2	.	TRBV2	TRBJ2-1	TGTGCCAGCAGGACCCCCTGGACTAGCGGGGCTAACTCCTACAATGAGCAGTTCTTC	CASRTPWTSGANSYNEQFF
TRBD2	few	TRBV12-3/TRBV12-4	TRBJ2-5	TGTGCCAGCAGGGCGGGCACTAGCGGGAGAGAGACCCAGTACTTC	CASRAGTSGRETQYF
TRBD2	few	TRBV28	TRBJ2-2	TGTGCCAGCAGGGGACTAGCGGGGGGGCCCAACACCGGGGAGCTGTTTTTT	CASRGLAGGPNTGELFF
.	many	TRBV7-2	TRBJ2-3	TGTGCCAGCAGCCTCAGGGGGGCAGATACGCAGTATTTT	CASSLRGADTQYF
.	.	TRBV9	TRBJ2-3	TGTGCCAGCAGCGCCTCTAGTAAGGATACGCAGTATTTT	CASSASSKDTQYF
TRBD1	.	TRBV6-2/TRBV6-3	TRBJ1-5	TGTGCCAGCAGCGGACCCCTCAGACAGGGGATCAATCAGCCCCAGCATTTT	CASSGPLRQGINQPQHF
.	.	TRBV2	TRBJ1-2	TGTGCCAGCAGTGCACAAGAGTTATACAGGAACTATGGCTACACCTTC	CASSAQELYRNYGYTF
.	.	TRBV7-8	TRBJ2-7	TGTGCCAGCAGCGCGACAGCTTACGAGCAGTACTTC	CASSATAYEQYF
TRBD2	few	TRBV6-5	TRBJ2-5	TGTGCCAGCAGTTATCTGGTCTCGGGACTAGACGGAGAGACCCAGTACTTC	CASSYLVSGLDGETQYF
.	.	TRBV19	TRBJ2-3	TGTGCCAGTAGGTCTGGGGGCACAGATACGCAGTATTTT	CASRSGGTDTQYF
.	.	TRBV6-8	TRBJ1-5	TGTGCCAGCAGACAAACAGGGAAAGTTCAGCCCCAGCATTTT	CASRQTGKVQPQHF
.	few	TRBV19	TRBJ1-5	TGTGCCAGTAGTATAGGCCGGGGACAGCCCCAGCATTTT	CASSIGRGQPQHF
.	few	TRBV7-2	TRBJ2-7	TGTGCCAGCAGCTTTTCACCTAACTACGAGCAGTACTTC	CASSFSPNYEQYF
.	.	TRBV27	TRBJ2-2	TGTGCCAGCAGTTTATTACGGGAAACCGGGGAGCTGTTTTTT	CASSLLRETGELFF
.	.	TRBV6-2/TRBV6-3	TRBJ2-1	TGTGCCAGCAGTAATCCCAACGAGCAGTTCTTC	CASSNPNEQFF
TRBD1	.	TRBV7-2	TRBJ2-1	TGTGCCAGCAGCTTAGCGGTTTGGGGACAGAGCTCCTACAATGAGCAGTTCTTC	CASSLAVWGQSSYNEQFF
.	.	TRBV18	TRBJ2-3	TGTGCCAGCTCACCTACTTCTCGCACAGATACGCAGTATTTT	CASSPTSRTDTQYF
TRBD2	.	TRBV12-3/TRBV12-4	TRBJ2-3	TGTGCCAGCAGCTCCCCGGAGCTAGCGGGGGACGATACGCAGTATTTT	CASSSPELAGDDTQYF
.	.	TRBV6-6	TRBJ2-5	TGTGCCAGCAGTTTCACCTCGGGGGCCCGAGAGACCCAGTACTTC	CASSFTSGARETQYF
.	.	TRBV6-6	TRBJ2-1	TGTGCCGCCAGCAGACACAATTACAATGAGCAGTTCTTC	CAASRHNYNEQFF
.	.	TRBV7-2	TRBJ2-1	TGTGCCAGCAGCGAACAAGGTCGCTCCTACAATGAGCAGTTCTTC	CASSEQGRSYNEQFF
TRBD1	few	TRBV2	TRBJ1-2	TGTGCCAGCAGAACCAACAGGGGGCGCAGCTATGGCTACACCTTC	CASRTNRGRSYGYTF
.	once	TRBV6-1	TRBJ2-1	TGTGCCAGCAGTGACCCCTTCATACCAAACAATGAGCAGTTCTTC	CASSDPFIPNNEQFF
.	few	TRBV7-9	TRBJ1-4	TGTGCCAGCAGCTTAGCGCAGGGAGAAAAACTGTTTTTT	CASSLAQGEKLFF
.	.	TRBV7-2	TRBJ1-3	TGTGCCAGCAGCTTAGGGACATGGGCTGGAAACACCATATATTTT	CASSLGTWAGNTIYF
TRBD1	.	TRBV12-3/TRBV12-4	TRBJ2-3	TGTGCCAGCAGTTTAGGGCAGGGGGTGGATACGCAGTATTTT	CASSLGQGVDTQYF
.	.	TRBV6-1	TRBJ2-3	TGTGCCAGTATTCTAGTTGGATTATTTGGCACAGATACGCAGTATTTT	CASILVGLFGTDTQYF
TRBD1	.	TRBV19	TRBJ1-2	TGTGCCAGTAGCCGGGACAGGGGGCGCGACTATGGCTACACCTTC	CASSRDRGRDYGYTF
.	.	TRBV7-6	TRBJ2-5	TGTGCCAGCAGCTTAGGCGGCAGGGGAAGGTCGACCCAGTACTTC	CASSLGGRGRSTQYF
.	.	TRBV7-8	TRBJ2-5	TGTGCCAGCAGCTTAGTAAATGGGGCGACCCAGTACTTC	CASSLVNGATQYF
TRBD2	many	TRBV7-2	TRBJ2-1	TGTGCCAGCAGCTTCGTAGCGGGAGACTACAATGAGCAGTTCTTC	CASSFVAGDYNEQFF
.	.	TRBV12-3/TRBV12-4	TRBJ2-5	TGTGCCAGCAGTTCCCTTAGCGGAGCGCTTCAAGAGACCCAGTACTTC	CASSSLSGALQETQYF
TRBD2	many	TRBV7-2	TRBJ2-7	TGTGCCAGCAGCCCGAATAGCGGGGGGAGCTCCTACGAGCAGTACTTC	CASSPNSGGSSYEQYF